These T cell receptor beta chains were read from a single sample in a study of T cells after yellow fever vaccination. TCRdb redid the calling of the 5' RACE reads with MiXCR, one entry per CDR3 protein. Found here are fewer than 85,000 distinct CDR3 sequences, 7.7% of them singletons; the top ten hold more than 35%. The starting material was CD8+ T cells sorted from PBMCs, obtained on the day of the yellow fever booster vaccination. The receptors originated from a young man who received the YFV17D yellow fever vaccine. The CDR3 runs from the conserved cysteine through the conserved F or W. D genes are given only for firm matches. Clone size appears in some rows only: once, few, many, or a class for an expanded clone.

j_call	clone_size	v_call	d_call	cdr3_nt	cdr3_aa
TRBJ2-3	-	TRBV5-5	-	TGTGCCAGCAGCTTGCGCGGAGATAGCACAGATACGCAGTATTTT	CASSLRGDSTDTQYF
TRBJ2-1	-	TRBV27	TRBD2	TGTGCCAGCGGGACTAGCGGATACAATGAGCAGTTCTTC	CASGTSGYNEQFF
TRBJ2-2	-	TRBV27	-	TGTGCCAGCAGTCAAGCTCAACCGAACACCGGGGAGCTGTTTTTT	CASSQAQPNTGELFF
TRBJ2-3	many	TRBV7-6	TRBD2	TGTGCCAGCAGCTACCTGACTAGCGGGAGTGGAGATACGCAGTATTTT	CASSYLTSGSGDTQYF
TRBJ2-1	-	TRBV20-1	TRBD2	TGCAGTGCAAAAGAGGGGACTAGCGGGAGTAATGAGCAGTTCTTC	CSAKEGTSGSNEQFF
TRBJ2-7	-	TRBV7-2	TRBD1	TGTGCCAGCAGCACGGGACAGGGCCCCTACGAGCAGTACTTC	CASSTGQGPYEQYF
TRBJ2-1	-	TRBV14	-	TGTGCCAGCAGCCAGCCGCCGGGGGATGAGGAGTTCTTC	CASSQPPGDEEFF
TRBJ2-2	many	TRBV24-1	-	TGTGCCACCAGTGAGGGTGGAAACACCGGGGAGCTGTTTTTT	CATSEGGNTGELFF
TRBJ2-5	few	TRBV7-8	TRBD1	TGTGCCAGCAGCTTAAGAAGCGGGACAGGGGGCTTAGAAGAGACCCAGTACTTC	CASSLRSGTGGLEETQYF
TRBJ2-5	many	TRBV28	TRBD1	TGTGCCAGCAGCCTCGGACAGGATAAGTACCAAGAGACCCAGTACTTC	CASSLGQDKYQETQYF
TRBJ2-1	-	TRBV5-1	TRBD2	TGCGCCAGCAGCTTGGAATCACTAGCGGACCTCTACAATGAGCAGTTCTTC	CASSLESLADLYNEQFF
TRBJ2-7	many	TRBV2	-	TGTGCCAGCACTCAAGGGGGTTACGAGCAGTACTTC	CASTQGGYEQYF
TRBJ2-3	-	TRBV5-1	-	TGCGCCAGCAGCCCGGCCACGGGGGGCCGCGATACGCAGTATTTT	CASSPATGGRDTQYF
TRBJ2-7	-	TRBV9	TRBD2	TGTGCCAGCAGCGTAGGGCCCCCGGGACTAGCATCCTACGAGCAGTACTTC	CASSVGPPGLASYEQYF
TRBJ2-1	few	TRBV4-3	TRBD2	TGCGCCAGCAGCCAAGACGGACTAGCGGGGTACAATGAGCAGTTCTTC	CASSQDGLAGYNEQFF
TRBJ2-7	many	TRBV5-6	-	TGTGCCAGCAGCCCAACCGAACGGAACTACGAGCAGTACTTC	CASSPTERNYEQYF
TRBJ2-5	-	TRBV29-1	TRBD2	TGCAGCGTTGAGCTAGCGGACCAAGAGACCCAGTACTTC	CSVELADQETQYF
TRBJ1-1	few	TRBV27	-	TGTGCCAGCAGCCCCCGAGGTGGAGGGAACACTGAAGCTTTCTTT	CASSPRGGGNTEAFF
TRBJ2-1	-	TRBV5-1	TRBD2	TGCGCCAGCAGCTTGGGCCCAGCGGGAGGAACCGGTGAGCAGTTCTTC	CASSLGPAGGTGEQFF
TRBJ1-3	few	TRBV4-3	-	TGCGCCAGCAGCCAAGTGGAGGCTTCGGGAAACACCATATATTTT	CASSQVEASGNTIYF
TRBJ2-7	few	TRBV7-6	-	TGTGCCAGCAGCTTTGCCCACGAGCAGTACTTC	CASSFAHEQYF
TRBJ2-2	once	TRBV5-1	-	TGCGCCACCCGGCCCATGAACACCGGGGAGCTGTTTTTT	CATRPMNTGELFF
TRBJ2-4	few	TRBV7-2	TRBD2	TGTGCCAGCAGCCCGCAGGCCCAGCGGGAGTTAAACATTCAGTACTTC	CASSPQAQRELNIQYF
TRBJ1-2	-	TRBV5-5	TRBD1	TGTGCCAGCAGCTTCGGACAGGGTAACGTGGGCTACACCTTC	CASSFGQGNVGYTF
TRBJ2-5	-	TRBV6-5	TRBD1	TGTGCCAGCAGTGGACAGGGTAACCAAGAGACCCAGTACTTC	CASSGQGNQETQYF
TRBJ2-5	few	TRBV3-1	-	TGTGCCAGCAGCCAAGCGGGACAACCCCAAGAGACCCAGTACTTC	CASSQAGQPQETQYF
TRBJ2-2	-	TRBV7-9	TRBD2	TGTGCCAGCAGCTCCACACTAGCGTCCGGGGAGCTGTTTTTT	CASSSTLASGELFF
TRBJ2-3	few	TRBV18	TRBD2	TGTGCCAGCTCACAGAGTGGCGGGAGATTCGCAGATACGCAGTATTTT	CASSQSGGRFADTQYF
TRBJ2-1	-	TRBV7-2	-	TGTGCCAGCAGTAATATACAGCCTGGGCAGTTCTTC	CASSNIQPGQFF
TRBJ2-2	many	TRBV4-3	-	TGCGCCAGCAGCCAAACTCTAGATCCCGGGGAGCTGTTTTTT	CASSQTLDPGELFF
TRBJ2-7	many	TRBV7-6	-	TGTGCCAGCAGCTTAGAAGTTGGGGGCTACGAGCAGTACTTC	CASSLEVGGYEQYF
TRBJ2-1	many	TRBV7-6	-	TGTGCCAGCAGCTTAGCGGCCGGACCATTCAATGAGCAGTTCTTC	CASSLAAGPFNEQFF
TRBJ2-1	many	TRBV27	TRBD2	TGTGCCAGCATGGGAGGTGCGATCGGGGGGAATGAGCAGTTCTTC	CASMGGAIGGNEQFF